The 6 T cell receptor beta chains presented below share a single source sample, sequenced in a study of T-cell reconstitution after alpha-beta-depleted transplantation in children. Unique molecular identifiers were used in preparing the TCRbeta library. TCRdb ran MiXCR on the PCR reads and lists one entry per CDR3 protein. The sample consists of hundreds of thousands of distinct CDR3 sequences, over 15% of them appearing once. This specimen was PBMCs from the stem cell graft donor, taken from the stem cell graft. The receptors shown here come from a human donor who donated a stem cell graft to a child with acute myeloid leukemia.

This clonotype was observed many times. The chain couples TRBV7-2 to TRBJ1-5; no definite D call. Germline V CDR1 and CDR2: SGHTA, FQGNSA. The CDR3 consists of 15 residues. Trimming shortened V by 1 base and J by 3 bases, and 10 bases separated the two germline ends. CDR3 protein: CASSLVLLPNQPQHF. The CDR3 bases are TGTGCCAGCAGCTTAGTACTCCTACCCAATCAGCCCCAGCATTTT. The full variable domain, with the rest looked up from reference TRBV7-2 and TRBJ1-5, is GAGVSQSPSNKVTEKGKDVELRCDPISGHTALYWYRQSLGQGLEFLIYFQGNSAPDKSGLPSDRFSAERTGGSVSTLTIQRTQQEDSAVYLCASSLVLLPNQPQHFGDGTRLSIL.

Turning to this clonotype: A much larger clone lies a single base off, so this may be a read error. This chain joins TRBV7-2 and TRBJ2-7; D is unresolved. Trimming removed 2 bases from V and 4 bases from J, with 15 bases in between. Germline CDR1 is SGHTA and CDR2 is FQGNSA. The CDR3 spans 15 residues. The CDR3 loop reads CASSLRIPESYEQYF. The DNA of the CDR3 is TGTGCCAGCAGCTTACGTATACCCGAATCTTACGAGCAGTACTTC.

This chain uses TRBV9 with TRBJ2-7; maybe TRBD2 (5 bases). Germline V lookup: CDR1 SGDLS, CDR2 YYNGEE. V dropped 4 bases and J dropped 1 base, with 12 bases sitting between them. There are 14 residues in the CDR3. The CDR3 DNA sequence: TGTGCCAGCAGCCCCGAGAGGGCTTCCTACGAGCAGTACTTC. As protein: CASSPERASYEQYF.

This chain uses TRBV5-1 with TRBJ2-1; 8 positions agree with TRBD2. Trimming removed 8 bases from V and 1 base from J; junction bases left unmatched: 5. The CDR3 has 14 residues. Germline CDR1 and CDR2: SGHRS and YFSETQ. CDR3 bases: TGCGCCAGTCAGGGACTAGGGTCCTACAATGAGCAGTTCTTC. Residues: CASQGLGSYNEQFF.

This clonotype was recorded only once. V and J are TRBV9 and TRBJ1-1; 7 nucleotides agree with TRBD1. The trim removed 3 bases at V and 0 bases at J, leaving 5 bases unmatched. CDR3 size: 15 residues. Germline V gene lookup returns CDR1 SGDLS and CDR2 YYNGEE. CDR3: CASSAGGQMNTEAFF. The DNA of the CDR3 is TGTGCCAGCAGCGCCGGGGGACAGATGAACACTGAAGCTTTCTTT.

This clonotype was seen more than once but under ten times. The chain's CDR3 is CATSRLAGGPYNEQFF. CDR3 DNA: TGTGCCACCAGCAGACTAGCGGGGGGGCCATACAATGAGCAGTTCTTC. J is TRBJ2-1 and V is TRBV15, with 12 bases fitting TRBD2. Per the germline V gene, CDR1 is LNHNV and CDR2 is YYDKDF (reference sequence). The V gene end was trimmed by 2 bases and the J gene end by 4 bases; junction bases not matched to a gene: 3. The CDR3 extends over 16 amino acids. The full variable domain, its missing parts supplied by reference TRBV15 and TRBJ2-1, is DAMVIQNPRYQVTQFGKPVTLSCSQTLNHNVMYWYQQKSSQAPKLLFHYYDKDFNNEADTPDNFQSRRPNTSFCFLDIRSPGLGDTAMYLCATSRLAGGPYNEQFFGPGTRLTVL.